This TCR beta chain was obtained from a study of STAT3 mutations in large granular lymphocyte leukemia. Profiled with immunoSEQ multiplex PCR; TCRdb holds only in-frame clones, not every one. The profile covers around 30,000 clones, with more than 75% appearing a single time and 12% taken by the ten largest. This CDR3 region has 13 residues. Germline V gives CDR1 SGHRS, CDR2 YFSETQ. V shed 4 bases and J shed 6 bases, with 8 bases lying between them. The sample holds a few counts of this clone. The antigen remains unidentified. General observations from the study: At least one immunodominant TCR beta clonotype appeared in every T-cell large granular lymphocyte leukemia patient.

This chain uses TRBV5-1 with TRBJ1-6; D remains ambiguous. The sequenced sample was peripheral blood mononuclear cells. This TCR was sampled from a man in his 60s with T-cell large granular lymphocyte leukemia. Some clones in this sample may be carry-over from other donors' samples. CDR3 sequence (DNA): TGCGCCAGCAGCCCGGACCCTAATTCACCCCTCCACTTT. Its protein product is CASSPDPNSPLHF.